Listed here are 23 T cell receptor beta chains from one sample, sequenced in a study of immune evolution from preneoplasia to lung adenocarcinoma. TCRdb keeps only in-frame clones here, not all; method: immunoSEQ multiplex PCR. The sample contains a few thousand clones, 76% of which appear only once. Sequencing was carried out using FFPE minimally invasive lung adenocarcinoma tissue. Every receptor here comes from a person aged 65 to 85 with lung adenocarcinoma.

The chain recombines TRBV5-8 with TRBJ1-2, with 9 bases fitting TRBD1. The CDR3 runs 14 residues. V shed 0 bases, J shed 8 bases, and the junction held 5 bases outside the gene matches. Germline values: CDR1 SGHTS, CDR2 YDEGEE. The CDR3 nucleotides are TGTGCCAGCAGCTTGGGGACAGGGGTTTCCGGCTACACCTTC. It yields the protein CASSLGTGVSGYTF.

The chain combines TRBV6-6 with TRBJ2-7; 9 nucleotides line up with TRBD2. The V segment lost 4 bases and the J segment 2 bases; nucleotides outside the gene matches: 3. Germline V CDR1 and CDR2: MNHNY, SVGAGI (reference sequence). The CDR3 covers 14 residues. The DNA of the CDR3 is TGTGCCAGCAGTTCGCGGGGGGGGCCCTACGAGCAGTACTTC. Protein sequence: CASSSRGGPYEQYF.

The chain combines TRBV7-9 with TRBJ1-4; 7 positions match TRBD1. The CDR3 loop spans 14 amino acids. The junction had 6 bases not matched to a gene; V was cut back by 6 bases and J by 5 bases. The V gene's germline CDR1 is SEHNR and CDR2 FQNEAQ (reference sequence). CDR3: CASSPGGTNEKLFF. The CDR3 nucleotides are TGTGCCAGCAGTCCAGGGGGGACAAATGAAAAACTGTTTTTT.

This chain connects TRBV25-1 to TRBJ2-2; D remains ambiguous. V lost 3 bases and J 7 bases, leaving 6 bases between the germline ends. The CDR3 runs 12 residues. Germline V lookup: CDR1 MGHDK, CDR2 SYGVNS. CDR3 sequence reads: CASSDRIGELFF. The CDR3 nucleotides read TGTGCCAGCAGTGATAGGATCGGGGAGCTGTTTTTT.

A single count supports this clone. V and J are TRBV11-2 and TRBJ2-7; TRBD1 aligns across 9 bases. There are 14 residues in the CDR3. Trimming removed 3 bases from V and 2 bases from J; junction bases left unmatched: 2. CDR1 is SGHAT, CDR2 FQNNGV, per germline. CDR3 sequence: CASSFGTGTYEQYF. The DNA of the CDR3 is TGTGCCAGCAGCTTCGGGACAGGGACCTACGAGCAGTACTTC.

The chain combines TRBV7-2 with TRBJ2-1; 10 bases fit TRBD2. The length of the CDR3 is 15 residues. Germline V lookup: CDR1 SGHTA, CDR2 FQGNSA. V dropped 1 base and J dropped 4; count of bases not matched to a gene: 1. The CDR3 DNA reads as TGTGCCAGCAGCTTAGGACTAGCGGGTTACAATGAGCAGTTCTTC. This encodes CASSLGLAGYNEQFF.

This clone was seen just once. V gene TRBV5-6 combines with J gene TRBJ2-1; no clear D gene. Germline-derived CDR1 and CDR2 are SGHDT and YYEEEE. The CDR3 covers 12 residues. V was pared by 1 base and J by 5 bases, with 4 bases between. The CDR3 loop reads CASSLLDNEQFF. The CDR3 DNA reads TGTGCCAGCAGCTTGCTGGACAATGAGCAGTTCTTC.

CDR3 region: CASSLAGRKETQYF. CDR3 nucleotides: TGTGCCAGCAGTTTAGCGGGAAGGAAGGAGACCCAGTACTTC. The rearrangement links TRBV28 to TRBJ2-5; possible D gene TRBD2, 6 bases. Germline V gene data show CDR1 as MDHEN and CDR2 as SYDVKM. The CDR3 length is 14 residues. V shed 2 bases and J shed 5 bases, with 12 bases lying between them.

Written as DNA, the CDR3 is TGCGCCAGCAGCCAAGAGGTACAGGGCACTGAAGCTTTCTTT. This sequence encodes CASSQEVQGTEAFF. V usage is TRBV4-1 and J usage is TRBJ1-1, with D possibly matching TRBD1 (6 bases). The germline V gene encodes CDR1 MGHRA and CDR2 YSYEKL. This CDR3 is 14 amino acids long. Trimming took off 0 bases at V and 4 bases at J, with 9 bases between the two ends.

The V gene is TRBV7-2, the J gene TRBJ2-3; TRBD2 matches at 12 bases. V was clipped by 2 bases and J by 5 bases; unmatched bases: 5. CDR1 is SGHTA and CDR2 is FQGNSA in the germline V gene. CDR3 length equals 16 residues. CDR3 coding DNA: TGTGCCAGCAGCTTATCCCTAGCGGGAGGGCAAGATACGCAGTATTTT. Translated, it gives CASSLSLAGGQDTQYF.

The V and J genes are TRBV2 and TRBJ2-1; unclear D gene. V lost 4 bases, J lost 9 bases, and 16 bases lay in between. CDR3 length: 14 amino acids. Germline V CDR1 and CDR2: SNHLY, FYNNEI. The CDR3 region has the DNA TGTGCCAGCAGTGCGACGGCTGTGACGGGTGAGCAGTTCTTC. Protein: CASSATAVTGEQFF.

This clone is large. The V gene is TRBV2, the J gene TRBJ1-2, with 9 bases aligning to TRBD1. Germline V CDR1 and CDR2: SNHLY, FYNNEI. This CDR3 spans 15 amino acids. Trimming removed 4 bases from V and 4 bases from J; junction bases left unmatched: 7. CDR3 residues: CASSAPGQGGYGYTF. CDR3 in DNA: TGTGCCAGCAGTGCGCCGGGACAGGGAGGCTATGGCTACACCTTC. Complete variable domain (other parts from reference TRBV2 and TRBJ1-2): EPEVTQTPSHQVTQMGQEVILRCVPISNHLYFYWYRQILGQKVEFLVSFYNNEISEKSEIFDDQFSVERPDGSNFTLKIRSTKLEDSAMYFCASSAPGQGGYGYTFGSGTRLTVV.

The chain links TRBV5-1 to TRBJ2-5; 8 bases agree with TRBD2. Germline V gene data show CDR1 as SGHRS and CDR2 as YFSETQ. The CDR3 has 13 amino acids. Germline trimming cut 7 bases from V and 5 bases from J; bases unmatched to any gene: 7. Here the CDR3 DNA reads TGCGCCAGCTGGACGGGAGGGCGGGAGACCCAGTACTTC. It codes for CASWTGGRETQYF.

The J gene is TRBJ2-7, the V gene TRBV29-1; D not resolved. Germline CDR1 SQVTM, CDR2 ANQGSEA. This CDR3 contains 13 residues. The V end was cut by 3 bases, the J end by 2 bases, with 11 bases between. CDR3 in amino acids: CSVDSERTYEQYF. The CDR3 DNA is TGCAGCGTTGACAGCGAACGAACCTACGAGCAGTACTTC.

This clone has only one observation. The chain combines TRBV21-1 with TRBJ2-5; the D call TRBD1 from the table was never checked on the DNA. TRBV21-1 is tagged as a pseudogene. The CDR3 has 13 amino acids. The CDR3 bases are TGTGCCAGCAGCAATCAGGGGAAAGAGACCCAGTACTTC. The encoded protein is CASSNQGKETQYF.

This clone was recorded only once. This chain links TRBV6-1 with TRBJ1-2; D remains ambiguous. Trimming pared 3 bases from V and 0 bases from J, leaving 8 bases between. Germline values: CDR1 MNHNS, CDR2 SASEGT. CDR3 size: 14 residues. CDR3 DNA sequence: TGTGCCAGCAGTGAGACGCTAGCTAACTATGGCTACACCTTC. Translation: CASSETLANYGYTF.

This chain joins TRBV25-1 and TRBJ1-1; TRBD1 aligns across 7 bases. Germline-derived CDR1 and CDR2 are MGHDK and SYGVNS. After removal of 6 bases from V and 8 bases from J, the junction contained 6 bases not matched to a gene. The CDR3 is made up of 12 amino acids. The CDR3 region has the DNA TGTGCCAGCAGGTCAGGGGGATCGGAAGCTTTCTTT. It yields the protein CASRSGGSEAFF.

This chain connects TRBV25-1 to TRBJ1-2, with D unresolved. Per the germline V gene, CDR1 is MGHDK and CDR2 is SYGVNS. Trimming cost V 6 bases and J 2 bases, with 22 bases left between them. The CDR3 covers 17 residues. As DNA, the CDR3 is TGTGCCAGCAGAGGATTGGGGAGCGGGCCTGGGAACTATGGCTACACCTTC. Its protein product is CASRGLGSGPGNYGYTF.

This rearrangement joins TRBV11-1 to TRBJ1-3; tentative D call: TRBD1 (6 bases). Between the trimmed V and J ends, which lost 7 bases and 6 bases, there was a span of 19 bases. CDR1 and CDR2 from the germline V gene are SGHAT and FQDESV (reference sequence). The CDR3 has 15 residues. The CDR3 DNA is TGTGCCAGCACCCTGGGACATTCGGGATCAAACACCATATATTTT. It yields the protein CASTLGHSGSNTIYF.

V usage is TRBV2 and J usage is TRBJ2-7, with a tentative D call TRBD2 (6 bases). The CDR3 consists of 15 residues. V was shortened by 0 bases and J by 2 bases, with 11 bases between the two germline ends. Per the germline V gene, CDR1 is SNHLY and CDR2 is FYNNEI. The CDR3 here is CASSEASGRAYEQYF. CDR3 nucleotide sequence: TGTGCCAGCAGTGAAGCGTCCGGGAGAGCCTACGAGCAGTACTTC.

This clone is large in the sample. The V and J genes are TRBV5-1 and TRBJ2-6; D is ambiguous. The CDR3 spans 13 residues. Germline V gene sequence: CDR1 SGHRS, CDR2 YFSETQ. V was pared by 7 bases and J by 4 bases, with 9 bases between. CDR3 DNA sequence: TGCGCCAGCTATGACTCGGGGGCCAACGTCCTGACTTTC. Protein product: CASYDSGANVLTF.

The CDR3 nucleotides are TGTGCCAGCAGTTTAAGTGGGTTATTGGGTTACGAGCAGTACTTC. As protein: CASSLSGLLGYEQYF. The genes are TRBV28 and TRBJ2-7, with D hard to call. Trimming cost V 2 bases and J 4 bases, with 15 bases left between them. The CDR3 has 15 amino acids. CDR1 MDHEN and CDR2 SYDVKM come from the germline V gene.

This clone was seen more than once but under ten times. This sequence joins TRBV9 and TRBJ2-1; D ambiguous. V lost 4 bases, J lost 7 bases, and 18 bases lay in between. The length of the CDR3 is 15 residues. Germline CDR1 reads SGDLS; CDR2 reads YYNGEE. For the CDR3, the DNA is TGTGCCAGCAGCACCGTAGGATGGACGGAGAATGAGCAGTTCTTC. Translation: CASSTVGWTENEQFF.